This entry describes one T cell receptor (beta chain). Its antigen has not been determined. The record has no base qualities; no much larger clone is one base away. The sample contains more than one DNA sequence encoding this CDR3. This entry belongs to a study of shared clonotypes between healthy human individuals (dated by TCRdb to 2020 to 2022). Study-level background: The cohort comprised two women and three men aged 18 to 49 years. To increase sequencing depth and limit assay-specific biases, different laboratories used diverse techniques to prepare libraries and sequence TCR repertoires. Per donor, three plates each were used for CD4 naive and CD4 memory, two for CD8 naive, and one for CD8 memory. To estimate repertoire size and how much clonotypes are shared between individuals, the study performed deep sequencing of blood TCR repertoires from five healthy adults. Each donor's leukapheresis produced roughly between roughly 0.85 and 10 billion PBMCs.

General study outcomes and caveats: Clonotypes shared by all four sorted-subset donors showed higher generation probabilities than non-shared clonotypes. Pairwise subsampling led to the expectation that sequencing depth would affect the degree of clonotype sharing among donors. Across four donors, around 5% of naive CD4, around 3.3% of naive CD8, 2.3% of memory CD4, and 0.4% of memory CD8 clonotypes were shared. Only blood was sampled, and tissue TCR repertoires likely differ from those in blood. Larger estimated clonotype richness was generally found for naive subsets than for memory subsets. Incomplete sequencing was indicated by rarefaction of sorted-subset datasets, despite the large sequencing depth. Because the study included only a small number of donors, the genetic and exposure-history diversity represented was limited.

For the CD8 naive samples, CD45RO-negative cells were positively selected for CCR7, yielding a CD45RA+CCR7+ population from which TemRA cells were excluded. The donors were healthy, HIV-negative adults with no recently reported acute infections or vaccinations. Every donor was a Caucasian adult residing in Nashville, Tennessee, USA. Blood was obtained by leukapheresis, after which PBMCs were separated by Ficoll-Histopaque density gradient centrifugation and cryopreserved in liquid nitrogen vapor phase. Purity and quantity of every magnetically sorted T cell population were checked by analytical flow cytometry. Genomic DNA was isolated from every sorted fraction and measured by UV absorbance on a Nanodrop 2000c. Using the deep immunoSEQ assay, multiplex PCR amplified TCR CDR3 regions from genomic DNA. Extracted genomic DNA from each cell subset was distributed evenly across all wells of several immunoSEQ 96-well plates, and each plate was treated as a replicate. For sorted subsets, around 200 ng genomic DNA, equal to about 30,000 T cell genomes, was loaded into each replicate PCR. Purified libraries were measured with a Qubit 3.0 fluorometer, size-checked on a Bioanalyzer 2100, and measured again with the KAPA Library Quantification kit. A separate single-read 150-cycle Illumina NextSeq 550 flow cell was used to sequence each immunoSEQ 96-well plate. Processing in the source paper ran as follows. Because the immunoSEQ output included only junctional sequences and no quality scores, the filtering could not be the same as the filtering used for full-length reads. Sequences were annotated with PyIR, a Python wrapper for IgBLAST v1.9, and V/J genes and CDR3 were assigned using IMGT germline references. Reads were filtered out if the reads had weak V/J assignments (E-value above 1e-6), no CDR3, stop codons, out-of-frame junctions, or ambiguous translated residues. A V3J clonotype was defined by an identical inferred V gene, J gene, and CDR3 amino acid sequence. To compute the percentage overlap between repertoires, the number of shared unique clonotypes was divided by the size of the smaller repertoire. Three approaches were used to assess repertoire richness: RTK rarefaction, the Chao1 estimator, and Recon v2.1 estimates of unobserved clonotypes. Generation probabilities for all TCRbeta clonotypes obtained by the gDNA method from a handful of donors were computed using OLGA. Held by TCRdb, this immuneACCESS table contains in-frame sequences only and omits some clones. Under half of the omission traces to an unresolved V gene where checked; the cause of the rest is unknown. V and J calls and clone size are those listed in that table; D and trimming were worked out from the DNA. In this sample the table shows 550,000 to 650,000 clones, about 96% of which occur a single time. Roughly 0.1% of the sample rests with the top ten.

V is clipped by 1 base and J by 0 bases, and the sequence between their germline boundaries is 4 bases long. Based on the germline V gene (reference sequence), the CDR1 and CDR2 sequences are SEHNR and FQNEAQ. The cysteine opens and the phenylalanine closes a CDR3 of 13 amino acids. Of the read, only the CDR3 DNA is kept; its 39 bases are in frame from base 1. The sequenced material came from naive CD8+ T cells sorted from blood. What the cell subset or site label conveys for this sample: CD45RA+CCR7+. This TCR came from a woman between 25 and 40 years old in good health. Recombination joined TRBV7-9 with TRBJ2-7; a confident D gene designation cannot be given. For the CDR3, the sequence is CASSLESSYEQYF. The DNA sequence is TGTGCCAGCAGCTTAGAAAGCTCCTACGAGCAGTACTTC.